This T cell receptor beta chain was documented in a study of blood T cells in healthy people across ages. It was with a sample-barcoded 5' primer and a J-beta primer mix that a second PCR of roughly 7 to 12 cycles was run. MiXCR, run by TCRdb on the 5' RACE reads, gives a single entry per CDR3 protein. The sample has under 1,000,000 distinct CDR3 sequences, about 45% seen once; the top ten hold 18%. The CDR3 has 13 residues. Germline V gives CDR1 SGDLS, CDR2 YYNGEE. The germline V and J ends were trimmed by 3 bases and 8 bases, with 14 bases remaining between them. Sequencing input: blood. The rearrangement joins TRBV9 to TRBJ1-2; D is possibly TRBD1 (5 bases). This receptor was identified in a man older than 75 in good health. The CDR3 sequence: CASSADGGAGYTF. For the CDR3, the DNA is TGTGCCAGCAGCGCGGACGGTGGGGCCGGCTACACCTTC.